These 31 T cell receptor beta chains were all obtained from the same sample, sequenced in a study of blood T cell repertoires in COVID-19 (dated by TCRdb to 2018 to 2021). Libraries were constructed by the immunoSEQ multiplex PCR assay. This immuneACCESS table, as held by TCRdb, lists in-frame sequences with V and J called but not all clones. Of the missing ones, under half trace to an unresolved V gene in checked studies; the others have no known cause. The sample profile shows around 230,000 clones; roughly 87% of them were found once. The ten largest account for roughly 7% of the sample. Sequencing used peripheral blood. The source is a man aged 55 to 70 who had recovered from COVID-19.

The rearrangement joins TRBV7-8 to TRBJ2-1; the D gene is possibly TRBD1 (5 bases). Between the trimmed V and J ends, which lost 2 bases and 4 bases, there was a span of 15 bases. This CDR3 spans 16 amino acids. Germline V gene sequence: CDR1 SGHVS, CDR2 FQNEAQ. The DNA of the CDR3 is TGTGCCAGCAGCTTAAGACGGCAGGGAACTTACAATGAGCAGTTCTTC. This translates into CASSLRRQGTYNEQFF.

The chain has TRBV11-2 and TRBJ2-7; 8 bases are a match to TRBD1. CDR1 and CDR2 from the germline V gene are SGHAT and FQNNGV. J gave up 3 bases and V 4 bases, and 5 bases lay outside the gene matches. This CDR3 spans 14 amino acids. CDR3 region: CASSSMGQDYEQYF. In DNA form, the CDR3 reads TGTGCCAGCAGCTCCATGGGACAGGACTACGAGCAGTACTTC. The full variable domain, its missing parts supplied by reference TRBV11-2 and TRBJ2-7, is EAGVAQSPRYKIIEKRQSVAFWCNPISGHATLYWYQQILGQGPKLLIQFQNNGVVDDSQLPKDRFSAERLKGVDSTLKIQPAKLEDSAVYLCASSSMGQDYEQYFGPGTRLTVT.

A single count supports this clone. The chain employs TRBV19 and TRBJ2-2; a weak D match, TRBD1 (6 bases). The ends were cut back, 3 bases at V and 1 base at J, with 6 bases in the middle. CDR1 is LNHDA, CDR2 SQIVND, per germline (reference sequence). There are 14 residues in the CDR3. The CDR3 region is CASSMGQNTGELFF. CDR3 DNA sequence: TGTGCCAGTAGTATGGGACAGAACACCGGGGAGCTGTTTTTT.

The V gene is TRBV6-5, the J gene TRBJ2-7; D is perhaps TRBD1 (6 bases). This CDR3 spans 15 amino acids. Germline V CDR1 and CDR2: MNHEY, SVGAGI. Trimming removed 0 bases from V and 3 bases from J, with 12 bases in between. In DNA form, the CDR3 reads TGTGCCAGCAGTTACTCTCGACAGGAGAACTACGAGCAGTACTTC. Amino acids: CASSYSRQENYEQYF.

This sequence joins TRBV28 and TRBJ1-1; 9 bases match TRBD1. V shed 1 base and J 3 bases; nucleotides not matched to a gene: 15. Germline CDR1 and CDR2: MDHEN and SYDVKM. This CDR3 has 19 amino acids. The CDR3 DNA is TGTGCCAGCAGTTTATACAACAGGGGGCGCCTATTAATGGACACTGAAGCTTTCTTT. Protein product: CASSLYNRGRLLMDTEAFF.

The CDR3 DNA reads as TGTGCCAGCAGCTTGGTCTTTAGGAGGGACTCCTACGAGCAGTACTTC. It is translated as CASSLVFRRDSYEQYF. The rearrangement links TRBV7-9 to TRBJ2-7; tentatively, D is TRBD2 (6 bases). Germline V CDR1 and CDR2: SEHNR, FQNEAQ (reference sequence). V dropped 3 bases and J dropped 0 bases, with 15 bases sitting between them. The CDR3 runs 16 residues. The full variable domain, with the rest looked up from reference TRBV7-9 and TRBJ2-7, is DTGVSQNPRHKITKRGQNVTFRCDPISEHNRLYWYRQTLGQGPEFLTYFQNEAQLEKSRLLSDRFSAERPKGSFSTLEIQRTEQGDSAMYLCASSLVFRRDSYEQYFGPGTRLTVT.

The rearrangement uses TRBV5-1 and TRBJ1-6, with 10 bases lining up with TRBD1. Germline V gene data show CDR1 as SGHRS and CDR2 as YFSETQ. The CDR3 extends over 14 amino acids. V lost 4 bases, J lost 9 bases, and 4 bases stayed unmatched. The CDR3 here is CASSETGGSSPLHF. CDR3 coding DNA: TGCGCCAGCAGCGAGACAGGGGGCAGTTCACCCCTCCACTTT.

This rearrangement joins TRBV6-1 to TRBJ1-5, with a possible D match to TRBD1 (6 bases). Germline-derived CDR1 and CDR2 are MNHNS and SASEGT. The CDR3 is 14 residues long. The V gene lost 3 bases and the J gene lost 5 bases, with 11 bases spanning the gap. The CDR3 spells CASSDGQLHQPQHF. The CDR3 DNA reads TGTGCCAGCAGTGATGGACAGCTCCATCAGCCCCAGCATTTT.

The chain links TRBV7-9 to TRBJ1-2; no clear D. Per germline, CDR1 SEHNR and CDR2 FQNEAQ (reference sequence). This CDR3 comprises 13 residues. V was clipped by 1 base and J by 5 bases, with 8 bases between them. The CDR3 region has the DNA TGTGCCAGCAGCTTAGACTGGAGGTATGGCTACACCTTC. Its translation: CASSLDWRYGYTF.

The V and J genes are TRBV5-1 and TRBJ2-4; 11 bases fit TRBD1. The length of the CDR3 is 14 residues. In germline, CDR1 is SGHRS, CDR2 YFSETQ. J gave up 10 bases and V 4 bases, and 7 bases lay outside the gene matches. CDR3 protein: CASSADRGRSIQYF. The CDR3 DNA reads TGCGCCAGCAGCGCGGACAGGGGGCGGAGTATTCAGTACTTC.

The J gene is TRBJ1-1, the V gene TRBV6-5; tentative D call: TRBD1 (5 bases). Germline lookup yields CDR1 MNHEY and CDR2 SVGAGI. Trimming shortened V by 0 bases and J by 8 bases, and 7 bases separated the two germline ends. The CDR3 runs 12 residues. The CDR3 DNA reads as TGTGCCAGCAGTTACTCGAAGGGGGAAGCTTTCTTT. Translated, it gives CASSYSKGEAFF.

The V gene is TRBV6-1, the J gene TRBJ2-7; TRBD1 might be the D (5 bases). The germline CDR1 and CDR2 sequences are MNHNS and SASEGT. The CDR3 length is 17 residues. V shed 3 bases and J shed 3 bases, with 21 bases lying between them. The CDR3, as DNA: TGTGCCAGCAGTGATCTTTTTTTTCCAGACAGTTTCTACGAGCAGTACTTC. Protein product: CASSDLFFPDSFYEQYF.

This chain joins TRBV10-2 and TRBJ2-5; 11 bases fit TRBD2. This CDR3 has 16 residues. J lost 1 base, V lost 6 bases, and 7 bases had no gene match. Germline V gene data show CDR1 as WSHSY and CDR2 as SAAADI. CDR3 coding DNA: TGCGCCAGCAGGCAGGAGCTAGCGGGGGGCCAAGAGACCCAGTACTTC. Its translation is CASRQELAGGQETQYF.

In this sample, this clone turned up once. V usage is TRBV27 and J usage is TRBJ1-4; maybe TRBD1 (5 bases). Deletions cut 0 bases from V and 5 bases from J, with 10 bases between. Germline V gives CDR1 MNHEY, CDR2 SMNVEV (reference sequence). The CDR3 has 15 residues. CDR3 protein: CASSLSNRPNEKLFF. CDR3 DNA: TGTGCCAGCAGTTTATCGAACAGGCCAAATGAAAAACTGTTTTTT.

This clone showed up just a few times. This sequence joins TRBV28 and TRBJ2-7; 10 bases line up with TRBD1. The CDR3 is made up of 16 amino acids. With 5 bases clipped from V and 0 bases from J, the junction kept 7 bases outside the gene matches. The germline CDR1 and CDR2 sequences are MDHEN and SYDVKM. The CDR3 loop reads CASSTYDRGRSYEQYF. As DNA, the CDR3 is TGTGCCAGCAGTACCTACGACAGGGGGCGCTCCTACGAGCAGTACTTC.

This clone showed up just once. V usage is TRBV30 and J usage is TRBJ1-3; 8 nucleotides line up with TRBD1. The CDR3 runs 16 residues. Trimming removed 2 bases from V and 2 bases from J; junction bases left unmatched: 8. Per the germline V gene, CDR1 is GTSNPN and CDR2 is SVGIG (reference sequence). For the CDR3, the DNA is TGTGCCTGGAGTCCAACCGACAGGGGACCTGGAAACACCATATATTTT. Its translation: CAWSPTDRGPGNTIYF.

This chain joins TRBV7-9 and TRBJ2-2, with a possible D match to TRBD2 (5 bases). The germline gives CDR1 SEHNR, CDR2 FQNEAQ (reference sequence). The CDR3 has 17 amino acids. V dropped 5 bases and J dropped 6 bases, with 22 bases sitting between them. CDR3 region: CASSEIRTGSGPGELFF. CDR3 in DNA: TGTGCCAGCAGCGAGATTAGAACGGGGTCAGGCCCCGGGGAGCTGTTTTTT.

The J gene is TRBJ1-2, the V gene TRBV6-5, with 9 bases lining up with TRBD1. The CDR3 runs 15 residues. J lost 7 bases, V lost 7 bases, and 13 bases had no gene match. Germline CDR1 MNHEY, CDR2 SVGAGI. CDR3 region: CASIKLQGAASGYTF. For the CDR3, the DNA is TGTGCCAGCATAAAGCTACAGGGGGCGGCCAGTGGCTACACCTTC.

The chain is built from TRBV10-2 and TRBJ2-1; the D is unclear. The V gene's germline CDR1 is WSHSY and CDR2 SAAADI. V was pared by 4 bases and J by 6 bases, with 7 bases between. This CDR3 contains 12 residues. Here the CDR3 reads CASSGASNEQFF. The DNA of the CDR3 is TGCGCCAGCAGTGGGGCGAGCAATGAGCAGTTCTTC.

CDR3 DNA: TGTGCCAGCAGCACGGGGACAGGGGGCATTTCGGAGACCCAGTACTTC. Translation gives CASSTGTGGISETQYF. The chain combines TRBV7-2 with TRBJ2-5, with TRBD1 matching 12 bases. The CDR3 runs 16 residues. The V segment lost 5 bases and the J segment 5 bases; nucleotides outside the gene matches: 9. Germline assignment: CDR1 SGHTA and CDR2 FQGNSA.

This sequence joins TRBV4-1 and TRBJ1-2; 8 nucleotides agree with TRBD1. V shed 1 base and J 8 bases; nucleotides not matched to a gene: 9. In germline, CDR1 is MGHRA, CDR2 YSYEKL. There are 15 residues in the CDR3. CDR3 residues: CASSQVFQGAGGYTF. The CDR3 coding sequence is TGCGCCAGCAGCCAAGTCTTCCAGGGGGCGGGCGGCTACACCTTC.

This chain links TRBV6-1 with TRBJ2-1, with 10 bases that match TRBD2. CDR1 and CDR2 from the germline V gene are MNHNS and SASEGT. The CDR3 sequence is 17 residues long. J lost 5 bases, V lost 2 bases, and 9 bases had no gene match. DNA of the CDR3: TGTGCCAGCAGTGAAAGGGGTAGCGGGGGGCTTAACAATGAGCAGTTCTTC. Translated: CASSERGSGGLNNEQFF.

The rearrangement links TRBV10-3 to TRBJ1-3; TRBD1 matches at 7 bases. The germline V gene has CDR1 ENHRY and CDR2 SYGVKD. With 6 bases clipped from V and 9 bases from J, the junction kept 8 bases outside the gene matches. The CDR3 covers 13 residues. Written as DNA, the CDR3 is TGTGCCATCAGAGGGACAGAAAAAAGCACCATATATTTT. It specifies CAIRGTEKSTIYF.

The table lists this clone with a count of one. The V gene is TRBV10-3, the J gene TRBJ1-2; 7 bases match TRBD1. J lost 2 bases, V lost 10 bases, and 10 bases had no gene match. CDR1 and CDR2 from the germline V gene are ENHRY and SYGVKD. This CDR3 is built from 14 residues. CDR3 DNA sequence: TGTGCCACCCAACCGGACAGGCGCAACTATGGCTACACCTTC. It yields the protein CATQPDRRNYGYTF.

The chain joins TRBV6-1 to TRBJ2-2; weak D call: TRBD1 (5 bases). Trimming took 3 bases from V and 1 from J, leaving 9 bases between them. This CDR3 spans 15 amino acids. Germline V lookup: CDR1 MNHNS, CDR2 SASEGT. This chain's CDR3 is CASSEIGQNTGELFF. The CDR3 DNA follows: TGTGCCAGCAGTGAGATAGGACAGAACACCGGGGAGCTGTTTTTT.

CDR3 loop: CASSELGGEIQETQYF. The CDR3 DNA follows: TGTGCCAGCAGTGAATTGGGGGGTGAGATCCAAGAGACCCAGTACTTC. The V call is TRBV25-1, the J call TRBJ2-5; the D gene is possibly TRBD2 (6 bases). The germline gives CDR1 MGHDK, CDR2 SYGVNS. This CDR3 contains 16 residues. With 1 base removed from V and 1 base from J, the gap between germline ends came to 13 bases.

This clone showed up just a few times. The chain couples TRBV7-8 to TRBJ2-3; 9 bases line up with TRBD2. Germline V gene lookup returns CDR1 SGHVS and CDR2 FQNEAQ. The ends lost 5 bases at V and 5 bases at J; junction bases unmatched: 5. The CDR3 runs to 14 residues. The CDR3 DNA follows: TGTGCCAGCAGCCTGACTAGCGGTGAAGATACGCAGTATTTT. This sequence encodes CASSLTSGEDTQYF.

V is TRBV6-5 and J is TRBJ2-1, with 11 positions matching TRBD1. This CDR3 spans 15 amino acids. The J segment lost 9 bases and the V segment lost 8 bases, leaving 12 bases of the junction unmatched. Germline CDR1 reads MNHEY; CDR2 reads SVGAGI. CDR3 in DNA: TGTGCCAGCCAAAAGGTCGGACAGGGGGCGCGTGAGCAGTTCTTC. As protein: CASQKVGQGAREQFF.

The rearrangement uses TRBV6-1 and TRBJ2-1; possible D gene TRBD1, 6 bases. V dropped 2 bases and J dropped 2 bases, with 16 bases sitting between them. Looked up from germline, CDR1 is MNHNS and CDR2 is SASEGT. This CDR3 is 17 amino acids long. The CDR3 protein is CASSEWVIGGAYNEQFF. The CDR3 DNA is TGTGCCAGCAGTGAATGGGTCATTGGGGGCGCCTACAATGAGCAGTTCTTC.

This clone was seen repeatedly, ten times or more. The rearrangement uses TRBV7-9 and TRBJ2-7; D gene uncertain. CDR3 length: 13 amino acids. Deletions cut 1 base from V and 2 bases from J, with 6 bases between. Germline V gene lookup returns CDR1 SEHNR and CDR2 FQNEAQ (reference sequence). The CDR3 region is CASSLDNTYEQYF. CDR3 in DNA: TGTGCCAGCAGCTTAGACAACACCTACGAGCAGTACTTC.

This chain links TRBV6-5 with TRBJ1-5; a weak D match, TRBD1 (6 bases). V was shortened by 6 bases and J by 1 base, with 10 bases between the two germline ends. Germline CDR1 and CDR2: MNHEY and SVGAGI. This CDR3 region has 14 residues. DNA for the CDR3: TGTGCCAGCAGCGGACAGCTCAGCAATCAGCCCCAGCATTTT. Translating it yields CASSGQLSNQPQHF.